A selection of T cell receptor beta chains follows, all from one sample in a study of cytomegalovirus exposure and HLA in healthy donors. Assay: immunoSEQ multiplex PCR; the TCRdb copy retains only in-frame clones and omits some. The sample carries about 200,000 clones, more than 75% recorded once. Specimen: PBMCs. Receptors originate from a middle-aged woman in good health and CMV-seronegative. Both conserved end residues are part of each CDR3. D genes are given only for firm matches. The listing skips clone size in some rows; elsewhere it reads once, few, many or a size class.

d_call: NA
j_call: TRBJ2-2
v_call: TRBV9
clone_size: NA
cdr3_nt: TGTGCCAGCAGCGCGCCCCAGCGGCGGGTGGACACCGGGGAGCTGTTTTTT
cdr3_aa: CASSAPQRRVDTGELFF

d_call: NA
j_call: TRBJ2-1
v_call: TRBV30
clone_size: NA
cdr3_nt: TGTGCCTGTTGGGGACGGGAGAATTATGAGCAGTTCTTC
cdr3_aa: CACWGRENYEQFF

d_call: TRBD1
j_call: TRBJ2-7
v_call: TRBV18
clone_size: NA
cdr3_nt: TGTGCCAGCTCACCTGGGACAGGGGAGTACGAGCAGTACTTC
cdr3_aa: CASSPGTGEYEQYF

d_call: NA
j_call: TRBJ1-4
v_call: TRBV5-1
clone_size: NA
cdr3_nt: TGCGCCAGCAGTCCCGCGGGGGCCCTACATGAAAAACTGTTTTTT
cdr3_aa: CASSPAGALHEKLFF

d_call: TRBD2
j_call: TRBJ2-5
v_call: TRBV2
clone_size: NA
cdr3_nt: TGTGCCAGCAGTGAGCCTAGCGGGAGAGAGACCCAGTACTTC
cdr3_aa: CASSEPSGRETQYF

d_call: NA
j_call: TRBJ2-3
v_call: TRBV7-5
clone_size: NA
cdr3_nt: TGTGTCAGAAGCCACAAACCCTCGGGGGGTCCCTTCACAGATACGCAGTATTTT
cdr3_aa: CVRSHKPSGGPFTDTQYF

d_call: TRBD1
j_call: TRBJ1-5
v_call: TRBV28
clone_size: NA
cdr3_nt: TGTGCCAGCAGTTCCACCGGGACAGGGGGCAAGCCCCAGCATTTT
cdr3_aa: CASSSTGTGGKPQHF

d_call: TRBD2
j_call: TRBJ2-7
v_call: TRBV28
clone_size: NA
cdr3_nt: TGTGCCAGCAGTCTCCTAGCGGGAAAGTCCTACGAGCAGTACTTC
cdr3_aa: CASSLLAGKSYEQYF

d_call: NA
j_call: TRBJ1-1
v_call: TRBV5-8
clone_size: NA
cdr3_nt: TGTGCCAGCAGCTTTACCGCCCCAGGTGAAGCTTTCTTT
cdr3_aa: CASSFTAPGEAFF

d_call: NA
j_call: TRBJ1-5
v_call: TRBV19
clone_size: NA
cdr3_nt: TGTGCCAGTAGTATCTTACATAGCAATCAGCCCCAGCATTTT
cdr3_aa: CASSILHSNQPQHF

d_call: TRBD1
j_call: TRBJ2-7
v_call: TRBV6-6
clone_size: NA
cdr3_nt: TGTGCCAGCAGTCTAGGACAGGGCTCCTACGAGCAGTACTTC
cdr3_aa: CASSLGQGSYEQYF

d_call: TRBD1
j_call: TRBJ1-2
v_call: TRBV11-2
clone_size: few
cdr3_nt: TGTGCCAGCAGACAGACAGGGACTGGCTACACCTTC
cdr3_aa: CASRQTGTGYTF

d_call: NA
j_call: TRBJ1-5
v_call: TRBV19
clone_size: NA
cdr3_nt: TGTGCCAGTAGAGACAGCCATCAGCCCCAGCATTTT
cdr3_aa: CASRDSHQPQHF

d_call: NA
j_call: TRBJ2-7
v_call: TRBV7-2
clone_size: NA
cdr3_nt: TGTGCCAGCAGCTCAGGGACATCCGCCTACGAGCAGTACTTC
cdr3_aa: CASSSGTSAYEQYF